This T cell receptor (beta chain) is drawn from a study of T cell responses to AZD1222 COVID-19 vaccine. Across the study: Samples with a second dose at about 4 or about 12 weeks were pooled together.

On this clone: Its antigen remains unidentified.

Overall study results and limits: Baseline testing showed seropositivity in only five to seven AZD1222 recipients.

Sequencing was performed with immunoSEQ multiplex PCR; in TCRdb, only in-frame clones are kept and a portion is missing. The sample comprises 130,000 to 150,000 clones, around 88% of which are singletons, and about 14% rests with the top ten. The specimen was peripheral blood, collected on day 0 of AZD1222 vaccination. The sequence derives from an adult in good health.

CDR3 sequence: CASSFIQGTEAFF. The CDR3 DNA sequence: TGTGCCAGCAGCTTTATTCAGGGTACTGAAGCTTTCTTT. The chain carries TRBV5-4 and TRBJ1-1; TRBD1 is a possible D gene (5 bases). With 2 bases removed from V and 5 bases from J, the gap between germline ends came to 10 bases. The germline V gene has CDR1 SGHNT and CDR2 YYREEE (reference sequence). The CDR3 length is 13 residues.